The 22 T cell receptor beta chains given below trace back to one sample, sequenced in a study of PD-L1 blockade in urothelial cancer. Profiled with immunoSEQ multiplex PCR; TCRdb holds only in-frame clones, not every one. The data show more than 35,000 clones, with just under 85% seen just once and around 15% held by the top ten. Sample time point: pretreatment peripheral blood. Specimen: PBMCs, collected around atezolizumab (anti-PD-L1) treatment. The receptors shown here come from an elderly man with urothelial cancer.

V is TRBV19 and J is TRBJ1-5, with D possibly being TRBD1 (6 bases). This CDR3 comprises 16 residues. The V gene's germline CDR1 is LNHDA and CDR2 SQIVND (reference sequence). V was pared by 8 bases and J by 0 bases, with 17 bases between. The DNA of the CDR3 is TGTGCCAGTTCCCTCCGGGACAAATATAGCAATCAGCCCCAGCATTTT. This sequence encodes CASSLRDKYSNQPQHF.

Only one count was recorded for this clone. The rearrangement links TRBV6-5 to TRBJ1-1, with 8 bases matching TRBD1. The V gene end was trimmed by 7 bases and the J gene end by 5 bases; junction bases not matched to a gene: 6. This CDR3 has 13 amino acids. Germline V gives CDR1 MNHEY, CDR2 SVGAGI. CDR3 DNA: TGTGCCAGCAACTACAGGGGGAAGACTGAAGCTTTCTTT. Its translation: CASNYRGKTEAFF.

The V gene is TRBV27, the J gene TRBJ2-7, with TRBD1 as a possible D gene (6 bases). The CDR3 covers 14 residues. V lost 7 bases, J lost 0 bases, and 13 bases lay in between. CDR1 MNHEY and CDR2 SMNVEV come from the germline V gene (reference sequence). CDR3 loop: CASKDSRSSYEQYF. The CDR3, as DNA: TGTGCCAGCAAGGACAGTCGGAGCTCCTACGAGCAGTACTTC.

This clone was found a few times. The chain carries TRBV11-3 and TRBJ2-2; TRBD2 matches at 8 bases. After removal of 5 bases from V and 4 bases from J, the junction contained 6 bases not matched to a gene. CDR3 length: 15 residues. Germline assignment: CDR1 SGHNT and CDR2 YENEEA. As DNA, the CDR3 is TGTGCCAGCAGCCAAGCGGGAGAGGGCACCGGGGAGCTGTTTTTT. It encodes CASSQAGEGTGELFF.

The rearrangement joins TRBV7-8 to TRBJ1-2; perhaps TRBD1 as D (5 bases). Germline V gene sequence: CDR1 SGHVS, CDR2 FQNEAQ. The CDR3 runs to 15 residues. The V gene lost 0 bases and the J gene lost 1 base, with 9 bases spanning the gap. CDR3 protein: CASSLAGGFNYGYTF. CDR3 nucleotide sequence: TGTGCCAGCAGCTTAGCGGGGGGTTTTAACTATGGCTACACCTTC.

The rearrangement joins TRBV7-6 to TRBJ2-7; no definite D call. CDR3 length: 12 amino acids. Deletions cut 2 bases from V and 6 bases from J, with 8 bases between. Germline CDR1 and CDR2: SGHVS and FNYEAQ. This chain's CDR3 is CASSLPGSEQYF. The CDR3 nucleotides read TGTGCCAGCAGCTTACCCGGGTCCGAGCAGTACTTC.

This chain joins TRBV5-1 and TRBJ2-5; 7 bases are a match to TRBD2. Losses at the gene ends were 4 bases for V and 5 bases for J; bases not matched to a gene: 11. CDR1 is SGHRS and CDR2 is YFSETQ in the germline V gene. The CDR3 has 15 amino acids. In nucleotides, the CDR3 is TGCGCCAGCAGCCGACAACCCCGGGGGGAGGAGACCCAGTACTTC. Translated: CASSRQPRGEETQYF.

This clone was found a few times. The V call is TRBV6-5, the J call TRBJ1-3; unclear D gene. With 5 bases removed from V and 5 bases from J, the gap between germline ends came to 4 bases. CDR3 length equals 11 residues. The germline CDR1 and CDR2 sequences are MNHEY and SVGAGI. The CDR3 region has the DNA TGTGCCAGCAGTACTCGAAACACCATATATTTT. This translates into CASSTRNTIYF.

The chain recombines TRBV28 with TRBJ1-4, with TRBD1 as a possible D gene (6 bases). CDR1 is MDHEN and CDR2 is SYDVKM in the germline V gene. V was shortened by 3 bases and J by 8 bases, with 13 bases between the two germline ends. The CDR3 consists of 14 residues. Written as DNA, the CDR3 is TGTGCCAGCAGTTTTCAGCAGGGGTTGGAAAAACTGTTTTTT. It translates to CASSFQQGLEKLFF.

The chain couples TRBV5-6 to TRBJ1-1, with D possibly being TRBD1 (6 bases). Germline CDR1 reads SGHDT; CDR2 reads YYEEEE. V was cut by 6 bases and J by 5 bases, with 23 bases left in between. The length of the CDR3 is 16 residues. The DNA for the CDR3 is TGTGCCAGCACCCAAGGGGGTCGGGCAGGATGGACTGAAGCTTTCTTT. As protein: CASTQGGRAGWTEAFF.

The V and J genes are TRBV19 and TRBJ2-7, with 7 bases matching TRBD1. From germline, CDR1 is LNHDA and CDR2 SQIVND (reference sequence). The CDR3 totals 13 residues. The ends lost 3 bases at V and 2 bases at J; junction bases unmatched: 1. The CDR3, as DNA: TGTGCCAGTAGTATGACAGGGACCTACGAGCAGTACTTC. Amino acids: CASSMTGTYEQYF.

V and J are TRBV30 and TRBJ2-1; TRBD2 is a possible D gene (5 bases). This CDR3 region has 11 residues. Germline CDR1 reads GTSNPN; CDR2 reads SVGIG (reference sequence). Deletions cut 4 bases from V and 9 bases from J, with 10 bases between. The chain's CDR3 is CAWMVEGEQFF. For the CDR3, the DNA is TGTGCCTGGATGGTCGAGGGTGAGCAGTTCTTC.

The chain carries TRBV28 and TRBJ2-5; TRBD2 agrees at 13 bases. J gave up 4 bases and V 6 bases, and 14 bases lay outside the gene matches. This CDR3 has 18 amino acids. Germline V gene data show CDR1 as MDHEN and CDR2 as SYDVKM. CDR3 nucleotides: TGTGCCAGCAGACACCGACTAGCGGGAGGATCGGGGCGAGAGACCCAGTACTTC. This sequence encodes CASRHRLAGGSGRETQYF.

This sequence joins TRBV29-1 and TRBJ1-2; 7 bases are a match to TRBD1. The V segment lost 4 bases and the J segment 4 bases; nucleotides outside the gene matches: 9. The V gene's germline CDR1 is SQVTM and CDR2 ANQGSEA. This CDR3 is 14 amino acids long. As DNA, the CDR3 is TGCAGCGTTGCGAGGGGGGACAGCAGCTATGGCTACACCTTC. Translation: CSVARGDSSYGYTF.

The chain links TRBV6-1 to TRBJ2-1; D unclear. V dropped 7 bases and J dropped 7 bases, with 11 bases sitting between them. Germline CDR1 reads MNHNS; CDR2 reads SASEGT. The CDR3 runs 12 residues. The CDR3 bases are TGTGCCAGCACGGTGAAAAAAAATGAGCAGTTCTTC. Its translation: CASTVKKNEQFF.

The chain is built from TRBV9 and TRBJ2-1; 10 nucleotides align to TRBD2. Per the germline V gene, CDR1 is SGDLS and CDR2 is YYNGEE. The CDR3 contains 17 residues. Germline trimming cut 1 base from V and 7 bases from J; bases unmatched to any gene: 11. CDR3 DNA sequence: TGTGCCAGCAGCGTAAGTCTAGCGGGAGTCGGAGAAAATGAGCAGTTCTTC. It yields the protein CASSVSLAGVGENEQFF.

The chain recombines TRBV5-4 with TRBJ2-5; a weak D match, TRBD1 (6 bases). Germline CDR1 SGHNT, CDR2 YYREEE (reference sequence). The CDR3 sequence is 16 residues long. V was pared by 4 bases and J by 4 bases, with 20 bases between. In nucleotides, the CDR3 is TGTGCCAGCAGCCGAGGGGCAGGGGTAAAGGGAGAGACCCAGTACTTC. Translation gives CASSRGAGVKGETQYF.

This chain connects TRBV5-1 to TRBJ2-1, with D perhaps matching TRBD2 (6 bases). Germline assignment: CDR1 SGHRS and CDR2 YFSETQ. The CDR3 covers 12 residues. V was pared by 2 bases and J by 10 bases, with 10 bases between. The CDR3 is CASSFNSGEQFF. In DNA form, the CDR3 reads TGCGCCAGCAGCTTTAATAGCGGAGAGCAGTTCTTC.

The V gene is TRBV5-5, the J gene TRBJ1-3; TRBD1 matches 7 bases. The V gene end was trimmed by 5 bases and the J gene end by 4 bases; junction bases not matched to a gene: 18. CDR1 SGHKS and CDR2 YYEKEE come from the germline V gene (reference sequence). The CDR3 is 18 amino acids. The CDR3 sequence is CASRRDRSFPYEGNTIYF. Written as DNA, the CDR3 is TGTGCCAGCAGGAGGGACAGAAGCTTTCCCTATGAGGGAAACACCATATATTTT.

The chain couples TRBV18 to TRBJ1-5; TRBD1 aligns across 7 bases. Trimming cost V 5 bases and J 0 bases; bases outside gene matches: 7. Germline CDR1 reads KGHSH; CDR2 reads LQKENI. There are 16 residues in the CDR3. CDR3 in DNA: TGTGCCAGCTCATCCAATACAGGGGATAGCAATCAGCCCCAGCATTTT. Translated, it gives CASSSNTGDSNQPQHF.

The chain couples TRBV2 to TRBJ2-1; a weak D match, TRBD2 (6 bases). CDR1 SNHLY and CDR2 FYNNEI come from the germline V gene. The CDR3 length is 15 residues. Between the trimmed V and J ends, which lost 2 bases and 11 bases, there was a span of 19 bases. In nucleotides, the CDR3 is TGTGCCAGCAGTGAACGAGTGGGGCCTCGCGGGAAGCAGTTCTTC. Its protein is CASSERVGPRGKQFF.

The V gene is TRBV27, the J gene TRBJ2-7; 7 nucleotides line up with TRBD1. V gave up 5 bases and J gave up 3 bases; unmatched junction bases: 7. Germline V gene lookup returns CDR1 MNHEY and CDR2 SMNVEV (reference sequence). The CDR3 is 14 amino acids. The CDR3 loop is CASSRQGPLYEQYF. CDR3 in DNA: TGTGCCAGCAGTCGACAGGGCCCCCTCTACGAGCAGTACTTC.